A single T cell receptor (beta chain) is shown here with its context. The target antigen is unknown. The V gene lost 0 bases and the J gene lost 1 base, with 4 bases spanning the gap. This CDR3 is built from 13 residues. The treatment is: roughly ten-day PBMC culture with coronavirus spike peptide pools or control peptides (ViraFEST assay). Ahead of the COVID-19 pandemic (2011-2018), the CD4+ T cells of the unexposed donor were collected. Cultured CD4+ T cell DNA underwent sequencing with the Oncomine TCR Beta short-read assay. TCRdb recomputed calls from the PCR reads with MiXCR, one row per CDR3 protein. The sample has just over 6,000 distinct CDR3 sequences; around half are singletons. The sample comes from a study of vaccination and CD4 T cells after COVID-19. The wider study: The cells in question were stimulated using overlapping spike peptides derived from SARS-CoV-2, HCoV-NL63, HCoV-OC43 and HCoV-229E. For control cultures, the treatment was a CEFX pool, an HIV-1 Nef pool, or no peptide. Study-wide results and caveats: It was observed that, in convalescent patients, a median about 83% of reactive clones arose only post-vaccination.

Sequenced material: CD4+ T cells from blood, cultured in vitro. The rearrangement joins TRBV12-3 or TRBV12-4 to TRBJ2-7; D is unclear. This sequence was found in a human donor in good health. The CDR3 DNA follows: TGTGCCAGCAGTTTAGCTCTATCCTACGAGCAGTACTTC. Its protein is CASSLALSYEQYF.